A selection of T cell receptor beta chains follows, all from one sample in a study of shared clonotypes between healthy human individuals. The protocol was immunoSEQ multiplex PCR, while the TCRdb copy is restricted to in-frame clones and leaves out a portion. The table lists a few million clones, more than 90% of them singletons. Sequencing input: naive CD4+ T cells sorted from blood. The receptors shown here come from a man aged 18 to 30 in good health. Each CDR3 is given with its conserved first and last residue. The D gene is left open where the match is weak. A clone size is listed for some rows: how often the clone was seen (once, few, many), or a class if it is expanded.

d_call | j_call | v_call | clone_size | cdr3_aa | cdr3_nt
TRBD1 | TRBJ1-1 | TRBV19 | - | CASSIFRTGGAGNTEAFF | TGTGCCAGTAGTATTTTTCGAACAGGGGGCGCCGGGAATACTGAAGCTTTCTTT
- | TRBJ1-4 | TRBV4-1 | - | CASSQVVGTFYEKLFF | TGCGCCAGCAGCCAAGTGGTGGGGACCTTCTACGAAAAACTGTTTTTT
TRBD1 | TRBJ2-1 | TRBV6-5 | - | CASSSSQGADNEQFF | TGTGCCAGCAGCTCTTCGCAGGGGGCCGACAATGAGCAGTTCTTC
- | TRBJ1-2 | TRBV4-1 | - | CASSQDGYGYTF | TGCGCCAGCAGCCAAGACGGCTATGGCTACACCTTC
- | TRBJ2-1 | TRBV7-9 | - | CASSSQGGNEQFF | TGTGCCAGCAGCTCACAGGGAGGCAATGAGCAGTTCTTC
- | TRBJ2-4 | TRBV4-1 | - | CASSQEGRTLAKNIQYF | TGCGCCAGCAGCCAAGAAGGGCGTACACTAGCCAAAAACATTCAGTACTTC
TRBD1 | TRBJ1-4 | TRBV18 | - | CASSSDRAMEKLFF | TGTGCCAGCTCAAGTGACAGGGCGATGGAAAAACTGTTTTTT
- | TRBJ1-4 | TRBV5-8 | - | CASSPGGLGQKLFF | TGTGCCAGCAGCCCCGGGGGTCTAGGACAAAAACTGTTTTTT
TRBD1 | TRBJ1-2 | TRBV7-8 | - | CASSLRDRPGIYGYTF | TGTGCCAGCAGCCTAAGGGACAGACCAGGCATCTATGGCTACACCTTC
TRBD1 | TRBJ1-2 | TRBV6-5 | - | CASSRGQDGGYTF | TGTGCCAGCAGCAGGGGACAGGACGGGGGCTACACCTTC
TRBD2 | TRBJ2-1 | TRBV5-1 | once | CASSLGSSGPNEQFF | TGCGCCAGCAGCTTAGGATCTAGCGGGCCGAATGAGCAGTTCTTC
TRBD2 | TRBJ2-7 | TRBV30 | once | CAWVPGGSSYEQYF | TGTGCCTGGGTACCGGGCGGGAGCTCCTACGAGCAGTACTTC
TRBD1 | TRBJ2-3 | TRBV5-6 | - | CASSSTGNTDTQYF | TGTGCCAGCAGCTCGACAGGGAACACAGATACGCAGTATTTT
TRBD1 | TRBJ1-1 | TRBV7-2 | - | CASSPGQGGRRNTEAFF | TGTGCCAGCAGCCCAGGACAGGGCGGAAGAAGGAACACTGAAGCTTTCTTT
- | TRBJ2-7 | TRBV21-1 | - | CASSTIGPGSIRYEQYF | TGTGCCAGCAGCACCATTGGACCGGGAAGTATACGCTACGAGCAGTACTTC
- | TRBJ2-2 | TRBV10-3 | - | CAISELGGAGELFF | TGTGCCATCAGTGAACTCGGCGGCGCCGGGGAGCTGTTTTTT
- | TRBJ1-6 | TRBV28 | - | CASRRSSSYNSPLHF | TGTGCCAGCAGGCGCAGCTCCTCCTATAATTCACCCCTCCACTTT
- | TRBJ2-3 | TRBV25-1 | - | CASSGQGTDTQYF | TGTGCCAGCAGTGGACAGGGCACAGATACGCAGTATTTT
TRBD1 | TRBJ1-6 | TRBV30 | - | CAWSVETGPNSPLHF | TGTGCCTGGAGTGTAGAGACAGGGCCCAATTCACCCCTCCACTTT
- | TRBJ2-6 | TRBV27 | - | CASSSGANVLTF | TGTGCCAGCAGTTCCGGGGCCAACGTCCTGACTTTC
- | TRBJ2-5 | TRBV11-3 | - | CASSLGAVAGLETQYF | TGTGCCAGCAGCCTCGGCGCGGTAGCTGGGTTGGAGACCCAGTACTTC
- | TRBJ2-1 | TRBV7-8 | - | CASSLGPLIGEQFF | TGTGCCAGCAGCTTAGGTCCTCTTATCGGTGAGCAGTTCTTC
TRBD1 | TRBJ1-1 | TRBV27 | - | CASGGQGYTEAFF | TGTGCCAGCGGAGGACAGGGGTACACTGAAGCTTTCTTT
- | TRBJ2-7 | TRBV27 | - | CASSFVRGRYEQYF | TGTGCCAGCAGTTTTGTCCGGGGACGCTACGAGCAGTACTTC
- | TRBJ2-3 | TRBV5-1 | - | CASSLGSHTDTQYF | TGCGCCAGCAGCTTGGGGTCTCACACAGATACGCAGTATTTT
TRBD1 | TRBJ2-3 | TRBV7-2 | - | CASSLTTGVFNTDTQYF | TGTGCCAGCAGCTTGACCACAGGGGTTTTTAACACAGATACGCAGTATTTT
- | TRBJ2-5 | TRBV5-4 | - | CASSFPQLRETQYF | TGTGCCAGCAGCTTCCCGCAGCTGCGGGAGACCCAGTACTTC
TRBD1 | TRBJ1-2 | TRBV11-2 | few | CASSSPQGDRGYTF | TGTGCCAGCAGCTCGCCACAGGGGGATCGTGGCTACACCTTC
- | TRBJ2-5 | TRBV19 | - | CASSIDGEETQYF | TGTGCCAGTAGTATAGACGGAGAAGAGACCCAGTACTTC
- | TRBJ1-2 | TRBV18 | - | CASSPEAAANYGYTF | TGTGCCAGCTCACCGGAGGCAGCCGCTAACTATGGCTACACCTTC
- | TRBJ2-7 | TRBV19 | - | CASSTSGPYEQYF | TGTGCCAGTAGTACCAGCGGGCCCTACGAGCAGTACTTC
- | TRBJ2-5 | TRBV2 | - | CASRSLETQYF | TGTGCCAGCAGAAGCCTAGAGACCCAGTACTTC
- | TRBJ1-1 | TRBV19 | - | CASSSHLSGNTEAFF | TGTGCCAGTAGTAGTCACTTATCGGGGAACACTGAAGCTTTCTTT
- | TRBJ2-1 | TRBV18 | - | CASSPPGVDYNEQFF | TGTGCCAGCTCACCACCGGGGGTAGATTACAATGAGCAGTTCTTC
TRBD1 | TRBJ1-5 | TRBV6-1 | - | CASSAGQGRQPQHF | TGTGCCAGCAGTGCCGGACAGGGGAGGCAGCCCCAGCATTTT
TRBD1 | TRBJ1-1 | TRBV10-3 | - | CAISEGRTGSRPKTEAFF | TGTGCCATCAGTGAGGGGCGGACAGGGAGCCGTCCAAAGACTGAAGCTTTCTTT
- | TRBJ2-3 | TRBV6-6 | - | CASSLNRPSTDTQYF | TGTGCCAGCAGTCTAAACAGGCCAAGCACAGATACGCAGTATTTT
TRBD1 | TRBJ1-2 | TRBV6-1 | - | CASSVQGGYGYTF | TGTGCCAGCAGCGTACAGGGGGGCTATGGCTACACCTTC
TRBD2 | TRBJ2-1 | TRBV5-1 | - | CASSLWGTSGRKDNEQFF | TGCGCCAGCAGCTTGTGGGGGACTAGCGGGAGAAAAGACAATGAGCAGTTCTTC
- | TRBJ2-7 | TRBV29-1 | - | CSVEGTVPYEQYF | TGCAGCGTTGAAGGGACAGTACCCTACGAGCAGTACTTC
TRBD2 | TRBJ2-3 | TRBV7-2 | - | CASSLDRGLAAQYF | TGTGCCAGCAGCTTAGATCGGGGACTAGCCGCGCAGTATTTT
- | TRBJ1-4 | TRBV6-1 | - | CASGGGALEKLFF | TGTGCCAGCGGTGGGGGGGCACTCGAAAAACTGTTTTTT
TRBD1 | TRBJ2-1 | TRBV6-1 | - | CASTRQGAYNEQFF | TGTGCCAGCACCCGACAGGGGGCATACAATGAGCAGTTCTTC
TRBD2 | TRBJ2-2 | TRBV5-4 | - | CASSLAPGLAGGNTGELFF | TGTGCCAGCAGCTTGGCCCCCGGACTAGCGGGGGGGAACACCGGGGAGCTGTTTTTT
- | TRBJ2-1 | TRBV29-1 | - | CSVKALWGNEQFF | TGCAGCGTTAAAGCGCTATGGGGGAATGAGCAGTTCTTC
TRBD1 | TRBJ1-2 | TRBV28 | - | CASSLGQVNYGYTF | TGTGCCAGCAGCCTGGGACAGGTCAACTATGGCTACACCTTC
- | TRBJ2-3 | TRBV18 | - | CASSPPSSTDTQYF | TGTGCCAGCTCACCACCGAGTAGCACAGATACGCAGTATTTT
TRBD1 | TRBJ2-7 | TRBV7-9 | - | CASSWGQGQYEQYF | TGTGCCAGCAGCTGGGGACAGGGGCAATACGAGCAGTACTTC
- | TRBJ1-1 | TRBV11-3 | - | CASSATLNTEAFF | TGTGCCAGCAGCGCAACATTGAACACTGAAGCTTTCTTT
- | TRBJ1-5 | TRBV7-9 | - | CASSLKGEGQPQHF | TGTGCCAGCAGCTTAAAAGGAGAGGGTCAGCCCCAGCATTTT
TRBD1 | TRBJ2-7 | TRBV6-1 | - | CASSKRDSSYEQYF | TGTGCCAGCAGTAAAAGGGACAGCTCCTACGAGCAGTACTTC
TRBD1 | TRBJ2-3 | TRBV6-5 | once | CASSYSGQGAADTQYF | TGTGCCAGCAGTTACTCGGGACAGGGTGCCGCAGATACGCAGTATTTT
- | TRBJ2-5 | TRBV6-6 | - | CASSRGPLGTQYF | TGTGCCAGCAGCCGCGGACCGTTGGGGACCCAGTACTTC
- | TRBJ1-2 | TRBV18 | - | CASSPAGPNYGYTF | TGTGCCAGCTCACCAGCCGGACCCAACTATGGCTACACCTTC
TRBD2 | TRBJ2-3 | TRBV13 | - | CASSVDRLAVPDTQYF | TGTGCCAGCAGCGTTGACCGACTAGCGGTGCCAGATACGCAGTATTTT